This T cell receptor beta chain was identified during a study of blood T cell repertoires in COVID-19. Clones were read by immunoSEQ multiplex PCR, and TCRdb kept only the in-frame ones, dropping some. This table holds approximately 300,000 clones, approximately 82% found once. J lost 5 bases, V lost 6 bases, and 9 bases had no gene match. This CDR3 is built from 14 residues. Germline V CDR1 and CDR2: LGHNT, FRNRAP. This receptor was obtained from a woman aged 50 to 60 with acute or convalescent COVID-19. The chain links TRBV12-5 to TRBJ2-7; 8 bases agree with TRBD1. The sample consisted of peripheral blood. The CDR3 bases are TGTGCTAGTGGGACCCGGGACAGGTCCCACGAGCAGTACTTC. It is translated as CASGTRDRSHEQYF.